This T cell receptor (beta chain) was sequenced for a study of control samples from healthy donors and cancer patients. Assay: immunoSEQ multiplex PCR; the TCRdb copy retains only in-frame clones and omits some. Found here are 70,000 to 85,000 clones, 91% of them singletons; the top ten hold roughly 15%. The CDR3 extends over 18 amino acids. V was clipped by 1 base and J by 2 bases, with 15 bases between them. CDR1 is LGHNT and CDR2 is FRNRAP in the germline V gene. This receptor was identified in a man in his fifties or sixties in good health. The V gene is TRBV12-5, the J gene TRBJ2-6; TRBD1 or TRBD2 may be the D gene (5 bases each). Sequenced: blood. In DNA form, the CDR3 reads TGTGCTAGTGGTTTGGCCGGGACCGCCAAGGCTGGGGCCAACGTCCTGACTTTC. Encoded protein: CASGLAGTAKAGANVLTF.